These T cell receptor beta chains were read from a single sample in a study of T cell responses to AZD1222 COVID-19 vaccine. The assay was immunoSEQ multiplex PCR, and TCRdb's table has in-frame clones only and misses some. Of approximately 150,000 clones in the sample, roughly 93% were seen once. Sequencing used peripheral blood, obtained on day 0 of AZD1222 vaccination. These receptors were taken from an adult in good health. Each CDR3 is given with its conserved first and last residue. Each record gives: V gene, J gene, D gene, clone size, CDR3 DNA, CDR3 protein. D genes are given only for firm matches. The size field is filled for only some rows; it gives once, few, many or a size class.

>TRBV23-1|TRBJ2-7|TRBD1|.
TGCGCCAGACGGGACAGGGGCTACGAGCAGTACTTC
CARRDRGYEQYF
>TRBV15|TRBJ1-1|.|.
TGTGCCACCAGCAGGGGGACATACCGATCAAACACTGAAGCTTTCTTT
CATSRGTYRSNTEAFF
>TRBV6-5|TRBJ1-1|.|.
TGTGCCAGCATGATGCGGGCGGACACTGAAGCTTTCTTT
CASMMRADTEAFF
>TRBV28|TRBJ1-2|.|.
TGTGCCACCATGACAAGCTCTAGCTATGGCTACACCTTC
CATMTSSSYGYTF
>TRBV2|TRBJ1-2|.|.
TGTGCCAGCCAAATGAGATTAGACAGTAACTATGGCTACACCTTC
CASQMRLDSNYGYTF
>TRBV19|TRBJ1-3|.|.
TGTGCCAGTAGTGGGAGCTCTGGAAACACCATATATTTT
CASSGSSGNTIYF
>TRBV4-1|TRBJ2-7|.|few
TGCGCCAGCAGCCTGCGGGGAGAAGACTACGAGCAGTACTTC
CASSLRGEDYEQYF
>TRBV4-1|TRBJ2-7|.|.
TGCGCCAGCAGCCACGGCCTCCTCTACGAGCAGTACTTC
CASSHGLLYEQYF
>TRBV7-6|TRBJ1-3|.|.
TGTGCCAGCAGCTTGAAAGGCGGAGGTGGAAACACCATATATTTT
CASSLKGGGGNTIYF
>TRBV2|TRBJ2-3|TRBD2|.
TGTGCCAGCAGTCTCTCCTGGACTAGCGGGAGACGAGATACGCAGTATTTT
CASSLSWTSGRRDTQYF
>TRBV27|TRBJ2-1|TRBD2|.
TGTGCCAGCGAGAGCGGGATGGGCAATGAGCAGTTCTTC
CASESGMGNEQFF
>TRBV12-5|TRBJ2-7|TRBD2|.
TGTGCTAGTGGTTTGGAAGCGGGGCCCTACGAGCAGTACTTC
CASGLEAGPYEQYF
>TRBV5-1|TRBJ1-1|.|.
TGCGCCAGCAGCTTGGCAGGGGAGCGGAGTGAAGCTTTCTTT
CASSLAGERSEAFF
>TRBV7-3|TRBJ2-1|.|.
TGTGCCAGCAGCTTAGGTTACAATGAGCAGTTCTTC
CASSLGYNEQFF
>TRBV3-1/TRBV3-2|TRBJ1-5|TRBD1|.
TGTGCCAGCAGCCAAGGTCAGGGGGACAATCAGCCCCAGCATTTT
CASSQGQGDNQPQHF
>TRBV5-4|TRBJ1-1|.|.
TGTGCCAGCAGCTTGGAAACAGGCCGCACGAACACTGAAGCTTTCTTT
CASSLETGRTNTEAFF
>TRBV30|TRBJ2-5|TRBD2|.
TGTGCTTTAGGCGGGAGGCCACAAGAGACCCAGTACTTC
CALGGRPQETQYF
>TRBV6-5|TRBJ2-5|.|.
TGTGCCAGCAGTTACTCGGGGAAAGAGACCCAGTACTTC
CASSYSGKETQYF
>TRBV27|TRBJ2-7|TRBD2|.
TGTGCCAGCAGTCGCGCGGTTGGGAGCGGGATCCGCTACGAGCAGTACTTC
CASSRAVGSGIRYEQYF
>TRBV5-1|TRBJ1-2|.|.
TGCGCCAGCAGCTTGGCCAAGGGGAACTATGGCTACACCTTC
CASSLAKGNYGYTF
>TRBV9|TRBJ2-7|.|.
TGTGCCAGCAGCGTACTTGCTAGCGACAGCGAGCAGTACTTC
CASSVLASDSEQYF
>TRBV2|TRBJ1-2|.|.
TGTGCCAGCAAACAGACAGCGTCCGGCTTCGGCTACACCTTC
CASKQTASGFGYTF
>TRBV6-1|TRBJ1-5|.|.
TGTGCCAGCAGTGAGGCCCGAAGTCAGCCCCAGCATTTT
CASSEARSQPQHF
>TRBV20-1|TRBJ2-7|.|.
TGCAGTGTCGGGAGCTACGAGCAGTACTTC
CSVGSYEQYF
>TRBV4-3|TRBJ2-1|TRBD2|.
TGCGCCAGCAGCCAAGAATTGAGTCTAGCGGGAGCGTTTAATGAGCAGTTCTTC
CASSQELSLAGAFNEQFF
>TRBV2|TRBJ2-1|.|.
TGTGCCAGCAGTGATCTCCTAATCTTTGAGCAGTTCTTC
CASSDLLIFEQFF
>TRBV9|TRBJ2-5|TRBD1|.
TGTGCCAGCAGCCGGGGACAGGCGCAAGAGACCCAGTACTTC
CASSRGQAQETQYF
>TRBV5-4|TRBJ2-2|.|.
TGTGCCAGCAGCTTGGATCGGGAATCGAACACCGGGGAGCTGTTTTTT
CASSLDRESNTGELFF
>TRBV13|TRBJ1-2|.|once
TGTGCCAGCAGCTTAAATTCTCGGGTTGGGAAAACAGCAGAGCGCAGCAGCGGCTACACCTTC
CASSLNSRVGKTAERSSGYTF
>TRBV5-1|TRBJ2-2|.|.
TGCGCCAGCAGCCAAGGGACTGTGAGGGGGACCGGGGAGCTGTTTTTT
CASSQGTVRGTGELFF
>TRBV19|TRBJ2-1|.|.
TGTGCCAGTAGTATAGAGGGGGCCACCTACAATGAGCAGTTCTTC
CASSIEGATYNEQFF
>TRBV6-1|TRBJ2-7|.|.
TGTGCCAGCAGTGAATCGGCGGAGTACGAGCAGTACTTC
CASSESAEYEQYF
>TRBV6-6|TRBJ2-7|.|.
TGTGCCAGCAGCAGAGCTCCCTACGAGCAGTACTTC
CASSRAPYEQYF
>TRBV11-2|TRBJ1-1|.|.
TGTGCCAGCAGCGGACCTGAAGCTTTCTTT
CASSGPEAFF
>TRBV4-2|TRBJ2-1|TRBD2|.
TGTGCCAGCAGCCCCTGGGGCGGGAGCTCCTACAATGAGCAGTTCTTC
CASSPWGGSSYNEQFF
>TRBV7-8|TRBJ2-1|TRBD2|.
TGTGCCAGCAGCTCAACAGTAGCGGGTTTCAATGAGCAGTTCTTC
CASSSTVAGFNEQFF
>TRBV19|TRBJ1-2|TRBD1|.
TGTGCCAGTAGTACCCACCAGACAGGGTGGGCTAACTATGGCTACACCTTC
CASSTHQTGWANYGYTF
>TRBV6-1|TRBJ2-2|.|.
TGTGCCAGCAGTGAAAGACATCTTACGGGGACCGGGGAGCTGTTTTTT
CASSERHLTGTGELFF
>TRBV28|TRBJ2-7|.|.
TGTGCCAGCAGTACTAATAATGCTGCCTACGAGCAGTACTTC
CASSTNNAAYEQYF
>TRBV13|TRBJ2-3|.|.
TGTGCCAGCAGCCAAACCCAGGGGTTAGATACGCAGTATTTT
CASSQTQGLDTQYF
>TRBV7-2|TRBJ1-1|.|.
TGTGCCAGCAGCTTACATCCGATTCTGCTGGAAACTGGGAACACTGAAGCTTTCTTT
CASSLHPILLETGNTEAFF
>TRBV13|TRBJ2-1|.|.
TGTGCCAGCAGCTTAGGCGAGGCCAGGGTAGGTTTCTCCAATGAGCAGTTCTTC
CASSLGEARVGFSNEQFF
>TRBV5-1|TRBJ1-6|TRBD1|.
TGCGCCAGCAGCTGGGACAGCTATAATTCACCCCTCCACTTT
CASSWDSYNSPLHF
>TRBV5-1|TRBJ1-3|.|.
TGCGCCAGCAGCTTGGGTGGTTCGGGGGCAGGAAACACCATATATTTT
CASSLGGSGAGNTIYF
>TRBV28|TRBJ1-4|.|once
TGTGCCAGCACCCCTGGGGGACAAGGCGAAAAACTGTTTTTT
CASTPGGQGEKLFF
>TRBV6-5|TRBJ1-3|.|once
TGTGCCAGCAGTTACAGGAGCGGGCGGAGCACCATATATTTT
CASSYRSGRSTIYF
>TRBV15|TRBJ2-3|.|.
TGTGCCACCAGCAGACCCTCAGGGGGCGGGAGAGGTACAGATACGCAGTATTTT
CATSRPSGGGRGTDTQYF
>TRBV27|TRBJ2-1|.|.
TGTGCCAGCAGTTCCTTCAATGAGCAGTTCTTC
CASSSFNEQFF
>TRBV5-5|TRBJ1-5|TRBD1|.
TGTGCCAGCAGCTTGTCCCGGACAGGGGTCGGTCAGCCCCAGCATTTT
CASSLSRTGVGQPQHF
>TRBV5-1|TRBJ1-2|.|.
TGCGCCAGCAGTCCAACCTCCAACTATGGCTACACCTTC
CASSPTSNYGYTF
>TRBV19|TRBJ2-3|TRBD1|.
TGTGCCAGTAGTAACCGGGGGACAGGGGTGGCAGATACGCAGTATTTT
CASSNRGTGVADTQYF
>TRBV24-1|TRBJ2-7|.|.
TGTGCCACCCCGAGTGTTGTCTTC
CATPSVVF
>TRBV5-5|TRBJ2-7|TRBD1|.
TGTGCCAGCAGATCAGGACAGGGGGAAGGGCAGTACTTC
CASRSGQGEGQYF